One and the same sample provided the 17 T cell receptor beta chains below, sequenced in a study of regulatory T cells in long-lasting Graves disease. Through Arm-PCR of CDR3 regions and iRepertoire HTBI primers, TCR beta libraries were built. One entry per CDR3 protein, called by TCRdb with MiXCR from the multiplex PCR reads. The sample gives roughly 510,000 distinct CDR3 sequences, around 15% of which show up once; 12% is in the top ten. Time point here: newly diagnosed GD, antithyroid drugs for less than 3 months. PBMCs were the source of the RNA used for TCR sequencing. These sequences were also reported in another study, on T cells in Graves' hyperthyroidism and ophthalmopathy.

The sequencing used peripheral blood mononuclear cells (PBMCs), collected at new diagnosis, from a patient treated with antithyroid drugs. All receptors come from a man between 18 and 29 years old with Graves disease.

With respect to this clonotype: A much more abundant neighbour one base away suggests this may be a read error. The rearrangement uses TRBV20-1 and TRBJ2-1; possibly TRBD1 for D (6 bases). This CDR3 comprises 15 residues. V was cut by 0 bases and J by 1 base, with 10 bases left in between. The germline V gene has CDR1 DFQATT and CDR2 SNEGSKA (reference sequence). DNA of the CDR3: TGCAGTGCTAGAGATGGGCAGGGGTCCTACAATGAGCAGTTCTTC. It yields the protein CSARDGQGSYNEQFF.

Many counts were recorded for this clonotype. This chain joins TRBV5-1 and TRBJ2-3; 14 bases map to TRBD2. The J segment lost 2 bases and the V segment lost 0 bases, leaving 14 bases of the junction unmatched. The germline V gene encodes CDR1 SGHRS and CDR2 YFSETQ. CDR3 length equals 21 residues. The CDR3 sequence is CASSLGLAGGPNVPTTDTQYF. CDR3 nucleotides: TGCGCCAGCAGCTTGGGACTAGCGGGAGGGCCTAATGTACCGACCACAGATACGCAGTATTTT.

V usage is TRBV19 and J usage is TRBJ1-2; D perhaps matches TRBD1 (5 bases). CDR1 LNHDA and CDR2 SQIVND come from the germline V gene (reference sequence). The CDR3 is 13 amino acids. V lost 1 base, J lost 10 bases, and 13 bases lay in between. The CDR3 loop reads CASSIVPRGVYTF. Here the CDR3 DNA reads TGTGCCAGTAGTATAGTACCTAGGGGCGTCTACACCTTC.

Note on this clonotype: A much larger clone differs from this one at a single base, so this may be a read error. CDR3 sequence (DNA): TGTGCCAGCAGTCCTGGACTAGCTCCAGATACGCAGTATTTT. This gives the protein CASSPGLAPDTQYF. The V and J genes are TRBV12-3 or TRBV12-4 and TRBJ2-3; TRBD2 matches at 8 bases. The V segment lost 5 bases and the J segment 4 bases; nucleotides outside the gene matches: 5. There are 14 residues in the CDR3.

This clonotype appeared many times. This rearrangement joins TRBV28 to TRBJ1-2; 7 bases fit TRBD1. With V trimmed by 1 base and J by 7 bases, 6 bases remained unmatched. This CDR3 has 14 residues. Germline values: CDR1 MDHEN, CDR2 SYDVKM. CDR3 DNA sequence: TGTGCCAGCAGTTTATCGGCAGGGGGTGGTGGCTACACCTTC. It specifies CASSLSAGGGGYTF.

This clonotype was counted ten times or more. DNA for the CDR3: TGCAGTGCTAGAACCGGGACAGGAGGCCCTATGAACACTGAAGCTTTCTTT. Translated: CSARTGTGGPMNTEAFF. This chain connects TRBV20-1 to TRBJ1-1; 8 bases match TRBD1. This CDR3 has 17 amino acids. Per the germline V gene, CDR1 is DFQATT and CDR2 is SNEGSKA (reference sequence). Germline trimming cut 2 bases from V and 0 bases from J; bases unmatched to any gene: 11.

This clonotype was recorded many times. The chain employs TRBV30 and TRBJ1-1; the D gene is possibly TRBD1 (6 bases). The germline gives CDR1 GTSNPN, CDR2 SVGIG (reference sequence). The CDR3 extends over 16 amino acids. Trimming removed 2 bases at V and 4 bases at J, with 20 bases between. The CDR3: CAWSRGYGGFFTEAFF. As DNA, the CDR3 is TGTGCCTGGAGTCGAGGGTACGGGGGCTTTTTCACTGAAGCTTTCTTT.

This clonotype was observed many times. The rearrangement uses TRBV7-8 and TRBJ2-1; tentatively, D is TRBD1 or TRBD2 (5 bases each). V shed 6 bases and J shed 6 bases, with 24 bases lying between them. Germline CDR1 reads SGHVS; CDR2 reads FQNEAQ. This CDR3 spans 17 amino acids. The CDR3 sequence: CASSSGTVHPGGNEQFF. The CDR3 DNA sequence: TGTGCCAGCAGTTCGGGAACAGTACACCCTGGGGGCAATGAGCAGTTCTTC.

This clonotype was detected many times. The chain employs TRBV20-1 and TRBJ1-1, with 8 bases matching TRBD1. Trimming took 6 bases from V and 5 from J; bases not matched to a gene: 5. CDR3 length: 12 residues. Germline V gene lookup returns CDR1 DFQATT and CDR2 SNEGSKA (reference sequence). CDR3 sequence reads: CSAVDRATEAFF. The CDR3 DNA follows: TGCAGTGCGGTGGACAGGGCAACTGAAGCTTTCTTT.

This clonotype was recorded a few times. The genes are TRBV5-1 and TRBJ2-3; TRBD1 might be the D (6 bases). Germline lookup yields CDR1 SGHRS and CDR2 YFSETQ. Trimming took 4 bases from V and 5 from J, leaving 14 bases between them. The CDR3 is 14 residues long. CDR3 protein: CASSLGASGDTQYF. The CDR3 DNA follows: TGCGCCAGCAGCCTGGGGGCGTCAGGAGATACGCAGTATTTT.

V is TRBV20-1 and J is TRBJ1-5; TRBD1 agrees at 7 bases. In germline, CDR1 is DFQATT, CDR2 SNEGSKA (reference sequence). The trim removed 6 bases at V and 2 bases at J, leaving 4 bases unmatched. This CDR3 contains 13 residues. The DNA of the CDR3 is TGCAGTGCACAGGGGTCGGGCAATCAGCCCCAGCATTTT. Its protein is CSAQGSGNQPQHF.

This chain uses TRBV5-1 with TRBJ2-1; D could derive from TRBD1 or TRBD2 (5 bases each). The CDR3 totals 13 residues. The V and J ends lost 5 bases and 6 bases respectively, with 12 bases between them. Germline CDR1 SGHRS, CDR2 YFSETQ. The CDR3 region has the DNA TGCGCCAGCAGTCGGGACCCTGGCAATGAGCAGTTCTTC. Protein product: CASSRDPGNEQFF.

The V call is TRBV24-1, the J call TRBJ2-3, with 7 bases that match TRBD1. Germline lookup yields CDR1 KGHDR and CDR2 SFDVKD. The trim removed 2 bases at V and 1 base at J, leaving 5 bases unmatched. This CDR3 comprises 16 residues. The CDR3, as DNA: TGTGCCACCAGTGATTCTAGGGGGCGCGGCACAGATACGCAGTATTTT. Translated, it gives CATSDSRGRGTDTQYF.

This clonotype showed up many times. The chain uses TRBV2 and TRBJ2-7, with D perhaps TRBD2 (6 bases). The V end lost 6 bases, the J end lost 1 base, and 13 bases lay between the germline ends. Germline lookup yields CDR1 SNHLY and CDR2 FYNNEI. The CDR3 is 14 residues long. CDR3: CASRDRDFSYEQYF. The CDR3 region has the DNA TGTGCCAGCAGAGACCGGGACTTTTCCTACGAGCAGTACTTC.

This chain connects TRBV9 to TRBJ2-7; D may be TRBD1 (6 bases). The CDR3 covers 12 residues. Trimming pared 0 bases from V and 6 bases from J, leaving 7 bases between. Looked up from germline, CDR1 is SGDLS and CDR2 is YYNGEE. In DNA form, the CDR3 reads TGTGCCAGCAGCGTAGGAGGGGGCGAGCAGTACTTC. Translating it yields CASSVGGGEQYF.

V is TRBV30 and J is TRBJ2-3; tentatively, D is TRBD1 (6 bases). Germline CDR1 reads GTSNPN; CDR2 reads SVGIG (reference sequence). CDR3 length: 13 amino acids. V was clipped by 4 bases and J by 1 base, with 9 bases between them. CDR3 DNA sequence: TGTGCCTGGACTCAGGGGCGCACAGATACGCAGTATTTT. Amino acid sequence: CAWTQGRTDTQYF.

In its sample, this clonotype was seen once. The rearrangement links TRBV4-3 to TRBJ1-5, with no clear D. Trimming stripped 1 base from V and 4 bases from J, with 8 bases between. Germline assignment: CDR1 LGHNA and CDR2 YSLEER. The CDR3 length is 14 residues. The CDR3 nucleotides read TGCGCCAGCAGCCAAGCCACGTGGAATCAGCCCCAGCATTTT. The encoded protein is CASSQATWNQPQHF.